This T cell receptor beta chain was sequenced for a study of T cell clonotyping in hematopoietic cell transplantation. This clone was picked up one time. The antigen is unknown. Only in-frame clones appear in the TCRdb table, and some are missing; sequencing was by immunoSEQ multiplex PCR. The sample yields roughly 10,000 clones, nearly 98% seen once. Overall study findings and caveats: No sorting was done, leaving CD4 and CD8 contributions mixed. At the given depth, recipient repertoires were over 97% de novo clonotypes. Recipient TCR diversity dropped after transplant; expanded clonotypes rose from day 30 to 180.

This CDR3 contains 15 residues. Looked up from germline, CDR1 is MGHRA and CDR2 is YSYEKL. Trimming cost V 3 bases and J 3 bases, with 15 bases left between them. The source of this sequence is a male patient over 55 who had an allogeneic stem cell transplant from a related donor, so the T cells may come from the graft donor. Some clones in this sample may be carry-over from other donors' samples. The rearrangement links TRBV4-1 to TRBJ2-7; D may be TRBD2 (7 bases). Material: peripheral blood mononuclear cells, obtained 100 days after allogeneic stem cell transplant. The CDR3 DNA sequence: TGCGCCAGCAGCCAGGTGAGGGGGGGACTCTACGAGCAGTACTTC. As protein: CASSQVRGGLYEQYF.